These 15 T cell receptor beta chains originate from one sample sequenced in a study of T cell responses to AZD1222 COVID-19 vaccine. Sequenced by immunoSEQ multiplex PCR; TCRdb stores in-frame clones only, minus some. This sample has roughly 100,000 clones, with roughly 88% found just once. The sequenced sample was peripheral blood, obtained on day 0 of AZD1222 vaccination. The receptor source for this set is an adult in good health.

J is TRBJ2-1 and V is TRBV19, with a possible D match to TRBD1 (7 bases). Trimming cost V 7 bases and J 7 bases, with 17 bases left between them. The CDR3 contains 14 residues. The germline gives CDR1 LNHDA, CDR2 SQIVND (reference sequence). The CDR3 DNA reads as TGTGCCAGTACCCCAGGGGGGCCAAAAAATGAGCAGTTCTTC. It codes for CASTPGGPKNEQFF.

J is TRBJ2-7 and V is TRBV6-2 or TRBV6-3; either TRBD1 or TRBD2 may fit D (5 bases each). Per the germline V gene, CDR1 is MNHEY and CDR2 is SVGEGT. V shed 3 bases and J shed 2 bases, with 11 bases lying between them. The CDR3 spans 14 residues. As DNA, the CDR3 is TGTGCCAGCAGTTATACCCAGGGACCCTACGAGCAGTACTTC. Encoded protein: CASSYTQGPYEQYF.

The chain carries TRBV14 and TRBJ2-7; D is unresolved. Trimming cost V 1 base and J 1 base, with 8 bases left between them. The CDR3 consists of 14 residues. CDR1 is SGHDN and CDR2 is FVKESK in the germline V gene. The CDR3 protein is CASSQGSGSYEQYF. DNA of the CDR3: TGTGCCAGCAGCCAAGGTTCCGGATCCTACGAGCAGTACTTC.

This clone was detected once. This sequence joins TRBV27 and TRBJ2-2; 7 bases line up with TRBD1. The V segment lost 6 bases and the J segment 5 bases; nucleotides outside the gene matches: 6. The CDR3 is 14 residues long. The germline CDR1 and CDR2 sequences are MNHEY and SMNVEV (reference sequence). CDR3 DNA: TGTGCCAGCAGCCAGGGACAGACTACCGGGGAGCTGTTTTTT. Translating it yields CASSQGQTTGELFF.

This chain links TRBV15 with TRBJ1-1; D is uncertain. The ends were cut back, 0 bases at V and 4 bases at J, with 15 bases in the middle. The CDR3 is 16 residues long. CDR1 is LNHNV and CDR2 is YYDKDF in the germline V gene (reference sequence). The CDR3 here is CATSRERAGVGTEAFF. CDR3 in DNA: TGTGCCACCAGCAGAGAACGGGCCGGCGTCGGCACTGAAGCTTTCTTT.

The V gene is TRBV6-1, the J gene TRBJ1-1; TRBD1 agrees at 8 bases. The CDR3 totals 14 residues. Germline assignment: CDR1 MNHNS and CDR2 SASEGT. V gave up 2 bases and J gave up 5 bases; unmatched junction bases: 4. The CDR3 loop reads CASSEQGAVTEAFF. CDR3 DNA: TGTGCCAGCAGTGAACAGGGGGCGGTGACTGAAGCTTTCTTT.

The V gene is TRBV2, the J gene TRBJ1-6, with D hard to call. This CDR3 is 15 amino acids long. Germline V gene data show CDR1 as SNHLY and CDR2 as FYNNEI. Trimming stripped 7 bases from V and 5 bases from J, with 15 bases between. CDR3 nucleotide sequence: TGTGCCAGCACCCCCGGGAGTACCGATAATTCACCCCTCCACTTT. Amino acids: CASTPGSTDNSPLHF.

The V gene is TRBV18, the J gene TRBJ2-2; the match to TRBD2 covers 8 bases. The V gene end was trimmed by 0 bases and the J gene end by 7 bases; junction bases not matched to a gene: 4. This CDR3 contains 15 residues. Germline CDR1 reads KGHSH; CDR2 reads LQKENI. The CDR3 sequence is CASSPPAREDGELFF. CDR3 nucleotides: TGTGCCAGCTCACCACCGGCGCGGGAGGACGGGGAGCTGTTTTTT.

CDR3 in amino acids: CASRRNLYNEQFF. The CDR3 nucleotides are TGTGCCAGCAGGAGAAACCTTTACAATGAGCAGTTCTTC. The chain links TRBV28 to TRBJ2-1; no clear D. Trimming cost V 6 bases and J 4 bases, with 10 bases left between them. The CDR3 is 13 amino acids. Germline V CDR1 and CDR2: MDHEN, SYDVKM.

This chain uses TRBV9 with TRBJ2-7; D tentatively reads TRBD1 or TRBD2 (5 bases each). V shed 7 bases and J shed 4 bases, with 18 bases lying between them. Germline V lookup: CDR1 SGDLS, CDR2 YYNGEE. The CDR3 sequence is 14 residues long. The CDR3 DNA is TGTGCCAGCGGCCGGGACCCCGAGCTTTACGAGCAGTACTTC. This encodes CASGRDPELYEQYF. Full variable domain (outside the CDR3, taken from reference TRBV9 and TRBJ2-7): DSGVTQTPKHLITATGQRVTLRCSPRSGDLSVYWYQQSLDQGLQFLIQYYNGEERAKGNILERFSAQQFPDLHSELNLSSLELGDSALYFCASGRDPELYEQYFGPGTRLTVT.

This chain uses TRBV7-3 with TRBJ1-6; D remains unclear. The CDR3 is 16 residues long. Germline V gene sequence: CDR1 SGHTA, CDR2 FQGTGA. V was shortened by 2 bases and J by 6 bases, with 14 bases between the two germline ends. This CDR3 reads CASSLVGQWGNSPLHF. DNA for the CDR3: TGTGCCAGCAGCTTAGTTGGCCAATGGGGTAATTCACCCCTCCACTTT.

The V gene is TRBV7-6, the J gene TRBJ2-2; possibly TRBD2 for D (6 bases). V lost 7 bases, J lost 4 bases, and 16 bases lay in between. Germline V gives CDR1 SGHVS, CDR2 FNYEAQ. The CDR3 totals 15 residues. The CDR3, as DNA: TGTGCCAGCACCAAGGAGGGGTCGGGCACCGGGGAGCTGTTTTTT. This codes for CASTKEGSGTGELFF.

In its sample, this clone was seen a few times. The chain is built from TRBV5-6 and TRBJ1-4; 8 bases are shared with TRBD1. The CDR3 is 15 amino acids. The J segment lost 6 bases and the V segment lost 4 bases, leaving 8 bases of the junction unmatched. Germline V lookup: CDR1 SGHDT, CDR2 YYEEEE. CDR3 sequence: CASSRSTGEDEKLFF. The CDR3 bases are TGTGCCAGCAGCAGATCGACAGGGGAGGATGAAAAACTGTTTTTT.

V and J are TRBV19 and TRBJ2-7, with D possibly called TRBD1 or TRBD2 (5 bases each). The germline V and J ends were trimmed by 6 bases and 7 bases, with 19 bases remaining between them. In germline, CDR1 is LNHDA, CDR2 SQIVND (reference sequence). The CDR3 is 14 amino acids. The CDR3 region has the DNA TGTGCCAGTAGGAACCGGGACGGTTGGGGTGAGCAGTACTTC. Its protein is CASRNRDGWGEQYF.

V is TRBV28 and J is TRBJ2-1; either TRBD1 or TRBD2 may fit D (6 bases each). The germline V and J ends were trimmed by 3 bases and 0 bases, with 18 bases remaining between them. Germline V gives CDR1 MDHEN, CDR2 SYDVKM. The CDR3 extends over 18 amino acids. CDR3: CASSLGTGRTGSYNEQFF. The CDR3 region has the DNA TGTGCCAGCAGTTTGGGAACAGGGAGGACGGGCTCCTACAATGAGCAGTTCTTC.